This T cell receptor beta chain was obtained from a study of PD-1 blockade in classical Hodgkin lymphoma. Study findings and constraints: As was reported, newly diagnosed patients showed lower baseline TCR diversity than healthy donors did.

Time point noted: cycle 4 day 1 (C4D1), after five to seven weeks of nivolumab. Every one of the patients relapsed after autologous stem cell transplantation (brentuximab vedotin exposure was variable). This CDR3 spans 17 amino acids. Germline values: CDR1 MNHEY, CDR2 SMNVEV (reference sequence). Trimming cost V 4 bases and J 2 bases; bases outside gene matches: 7. Produced via immunoSEQ multiplex PCR; TCRdb's table is partial and in-frame only. The data contain over 60,000 clones, more than 90% of them singletons. To note about this clone: Its antigen is not known.

The origin of this receptor is a human donor with classical Hodgkin lymphoma. The chain links TRBV27 to TRBJ2-1, with 11 bases fitting TRBD1. Sequences were derived from peripheral blood mononuclear cells (PBMCs), sampled before the fourth cycle of nivolumab. CDR3 DNA: TGTGCCAGCAGTTGGGGCTGGGGACAGGGGGCCTACAATGAGCAGTTCTTC. This codes for CASSWGWGQGAYNEQFF.